The T cell receptor beta chain under discussion was sequenced for a study of blood T cells in healthy people across ages. Study outcomes and limitations: Not knowing donor CMV status may have confounded expanded clonotype changes.

Germline V gene lookup returns CDR1 SQVTM and CDR2 ANQGSEA. The CDR3 runs to 13 residues. V lost 6 bases to trimming and J lost 3 bases, with 12 bases between them. Comment on this clonotype: Its antigen is unidentified.

Sample-barcoded 5' priming and a J-beta primer mix drove a second PCR of about 6 to 12 cycles. Each cDNA was tagged by a template-switch adaptor containing 12 random nucleotides. TCRdb independently ran MiXCR on the 5' RACE reads; one entry per CDR3 protein. The table has about 940,000 distinct CDR3 sequences, approximately 49% seen once; the top ten hold 13%. The sequence came from a young man in good health. The sample comprised blood. This rearrangement joins TRBV29-1 to TRBJ2-1; TRBD2 is a possible D gene (7 bases). CDR3 sequence reads: CSVGGRVYNEQFF. The CDR3 DNA reads as TGCAGCGTGGGGGGGCGCGTCTACAATGAGCAGTTCTTC.